Described below is a single TCR beta chain sequence and its context. One end of the junction varies from germline; a read error may be responsible. The data derive from a study of tumor-infiltrating lymphocytes in primary liver carcinoma. With roughly 500 ng total RNA as template and a constant-region primer, TCR beta cDNA was made. Three-round nested multiplex PCR performed with slightly modified ARM-PCR produced the TCR beta libraries. The first two PCR rounds used TRBV1-TRBV30 primers with a Cbeta primer, roughly 10 cycles each. MiXCR, applied by TCRdb to the multiplex PCR reads, yields one record per CDR3 protein. The sample shows approximately 110,000 distinct CDR3 sequences, 55% to 75% of them seen only once. RNA and DNA were co-extracted from about 20-30 mg of unsorted bulk tissue. Germline V gives CDR1 SGHAT, CDR2 FQNNGV. This CDR3 has 13 amino acids.

This chain links TRBV11-2 with TRBJ1-1, with D hard to call. The sample taken for sequencing was liver tumor tissue from sampling region 3. Stated subset: tumor region T3, left-lateral pole. The sequence was obtained from a woman in her sixties or seventies with primary liver carcinoma and hepatitis B virus infection. CDR3 protein: CASRLESGSEAFF. The CDR3 nucleotides read TGCGCCAGCCGCTTAGAGTCGGGGAGCGAAGCTTTCTTT.